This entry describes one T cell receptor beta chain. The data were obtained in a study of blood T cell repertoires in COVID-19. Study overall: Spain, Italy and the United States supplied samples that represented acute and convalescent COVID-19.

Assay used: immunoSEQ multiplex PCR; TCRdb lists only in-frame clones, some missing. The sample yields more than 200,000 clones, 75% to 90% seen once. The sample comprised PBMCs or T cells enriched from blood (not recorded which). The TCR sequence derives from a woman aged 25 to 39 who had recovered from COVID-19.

The CDR3 spells CAIRGTGGNTEAFF. In DNA, the CDR3 is TGTGCCATCAGAGGGACGGGGGGGAACACTGAAGCTTTCTTT. The chain couples TRBV10-3 to TRBJ1-1, with TRBD1 as a possible D gene (5 bases). Germline assignment: CDR1 ENHRY and CDR2 SYGVKD. CDR3 length: 14 amino acids. Trimming left V 6 bases short and J 1 base short, with 12 bases between.